Sequencing of this T cell receptor (beta chain) was carried out in a study of somatic mutations in cytotoxic T cells in rheumatoid arthritis. Profiled with immunoSEQ multiplex PCR; TCRdb holds only in-frame clones, not every one. The sample lists about 6,700 clones, about 68% occurring once. About this clone itself: What it binds is unknown.

Study-level findings and limits: Increasing age coincided with elevated CD8+ clonality among rheumatoid arthritis patients, though not among healthy controls.

The germline V gene has CDR1 SGDLS and CDR2 YYNGEE. V lost 0 bases and J 5 bases, leaving 15 bases between the germline ends. The CDR3 is 16 residues long. Sample: CD8+ T cells sorted from blood. The clonotype comes from a woman aged 60-75 years in good health. The chain joins TRBV9 to TRBJ2-1, with D possibly being TRBD1 (6 bases). CDR3 DNA: TGTGCCAGCAGCGTAGCTGGACAGTTCAATCACAATGAGCAGTTCTTC. This codes for CASSVAGQFNHNEQFF. Drawing the rest from reference TRBV9 and TRBJ2-1, the complete variable domain is DSGVTQTPKHLITATGQRVTLRCSPRSGDLSVYWYQQSLDQGLQFLIQYYNGEERAKGNILERFSAQQFPDLHSELNLSSLELGDSALYFCASSVAGQFNHNEQFFGPGTRLTVL.